These T cell receptor beta chains were read from a single sample in a study of PD-L1 blockade in urothelial cancer. Repertoires were generated with immunoSEQ multiplex PCR, while TCRdb's copy carries only in-frame clones and drops some. The table has 53,000 or so clones, 85% to 90% seen once. Sample: PBMCs, taken around atezolizumab (anti-PD-L1) treatment. These TCRs come from a man aged 55 to 70 with urothelial cancer. Both conserved end residues are part of each CDR3. A D gene is named only where the DNA matches it firmly. Clone size, where shown, is once, few, many, or a class for clones that have expanded.

clone_size	v_call	d_call	j_call	cdr3_aa	cdr3_nt
NA	TRBV7-6	NA	TRBJ2-2	CASSSPRGGEYPGELFF	TGTGCCAGCAGCTCCCCACGTGGCGGGGAGTACCCCGGGGAGCTGTTTTTT
once	TRBV7-9	TRBD2	TRBJ2-3	CASTVAGSTDTQYF	TGTGCCAGCACAGTAGCGGGGAGCACAGATACGCAGTATTTT
NA	TRBV28	NA	TRBJ1-2	CASSLSGGRAAGHGYTF	TGTGCCAGCAGTTTATCTGGCGGTCGGGCGGCGGGACATGGCTACACCTTC
NA	TRBV5-1	NA	TRBJ1-2	CASSPMEMGGYTF	TGCGCCAGCAGCCCCATGGAGATGGGTGGCTACACCTTC
NA	TRBV4-1	TRBD2	TRBJ2-3	CASKVAGGPDTQYF	TGCGCCAGCAAGGTAGCGGGAGGGCCAGATACGCAGTATTTT
NA	TRBV6-6	TRBD1	TRBJ2-7	CASTPKGARSYEQYF	TGTGCCAGCACTCCCAAGGGGGCGCGGTCCTACGAGCAGTACTTC
NA	TRBV10-3	TRBD1	TRBJ2-7	CAIRGQTLSYEQYF	TGTGCCATCAGGGGACAGACCCTCTCCTACGAGCAGTACTTC
NA	TRBV5-1	NA	TRBJ2-7	CASSGGGAPNEQYF	TGCGCCAGCAGCGGCGGGGGCGCGCCCAACGAGCAGTACTTC
NA	TRBV6-5	NA	TRBJ2-3	CASSYSAGRPDTQYF	TGTGCCAGCAGTTACTCGGCGGGACGCCCAGATACGCAGTATTTT
once	TRBV5-1	NA	TRBJ1-3	CASSTTGQPSSGNTIYF	TGCGCCAGCAGCACAACAGGACAGCCGTCCTCTGGAAACACCATATATTTT
few	TRBV30	TRBD1	TRBJ1-2	CAWTRDRGPFGYTF	TGTGCCTGGACCCGGGACAGGGGGCCGTTTGGCTACACCTTC
NA	TRBV5-1	NA	TRBJ2-3	CASSLDRRGAADTQYF	TGCGCCAGCAGCTTGGACCGCAGGGGCGCCGCAGATACGCAGTATTTT
once	TRBV5-1	NA	TRBJ1-6	CASSLTGYNSPLHF	TGCGCCAGCAGCTTGACAGGGTATAATTCACCCCTCCACTTT
NA	TRBV19	NA	TRBJ2-5	CASSPGVKETQYF	TGTGCCAGTAGCCCCGGAGTAAAAGAGACCCAGTACTTC
NA	TRBV11-2	NA	TRBJ2-5	CASSGGGETQYF	TGTGCCAGCAGCGGCGGCGGGGAGACCCAGTACTTC
NA	TRBV10-3	NA	TRBJ2-7	CAISESSLEQYF	TGTGCCATCAGTGAATCCTCTCTCGAGCAGTACTTC
NA	TRBV13	NA	TRBJ1-1	CASSFRVEAFF	TGTGCCAGCAGCTTTCGAGTTGAGGCTTTCTTT
NA	TRBV9	NA	TRBJ1-1	CASSASGEGLEAFF	TGTGCCAGCAGCGCCTCCGGGGAGGGACTTGAAGCTTTCTTT
NA	TRBV11-2	TRBD1	TRBJ1-1	CASSLETGQGTEAFF	TGTGCCAGCAGCTTAGAGACCGGACAGGGCACTGAAGCTTTCTTT
NA	TRBV4-3	NA	TRBJ2-1	CASSQETAAFYNEQFF	TGCGCCAGCAGCCAAGAGACAGCTGCTTTTTACAATGAGCAGTTCTTC
NA	TRBV2	NA	TRBJ2-7	CASRLTGSGEQYF	TGTGCCAGCAGGCTCACAGGATCCGGCGAGCAGTACTTC
once	TRBV7-8	TRBD2	TRBJ2-3	CAQAGGPKDTQYF	TGTGCCCAAGCGGGAGGGCCAAAAGATACGCAGTATTTT
NA	TRBV2	TRBD1	TRBJ2-2	CASSTGTELDGELFF	TGTGCCAGCAGTACCGGGACAGAGCTGGACGGGGAGCTGTTTTTT
NA	TRBV27	NA	TRBJ2-7	CASRESGDFGEQYF	TGTGCCAGCAGGGAGTCAGGGGATTTCGGCGAGCAGTACTTC
NA	TRBV11-2	NA	TRBJ2-7	CASSLMHNPYEQYF	TGTGCCAGCAGCTTAATGCACAACCCCTACGAGCAGTACTTC
NA	TRBV6-6	NA	TRBJ2-1	CASSPPQGQNNEQFF	TGTGCCAGCAGTCCCCCGCAGGGCCAGAACAATGAGCAGTTCTTC
NA	TRBV5-4	TRBD2	TRBJ2-3	CASSPSGGGPTDTQYF	TGTGCCAGCAGCCCTAGCGGGGGCGGCCCAACTGATACGCAGTATTTT
NA	TRBV7-8	TRBD1	TRBJ2-7	CASSSPGTGLYEQYF	TGTGCCAGCAGCTCGCCCGGGACAGGGCTGTACGAGCAGTACTTC
NA	TRBV28	TRBD1	TRBJ1-5	CASSRGQRRAPGQPQHF	TGTGCCAGCAGCCGGGGACAGCGGAGAGCTCCGGGTCAGCCCCAGCATTTT
NA	TRBV29-1	TRBD2	TRBJ2-2	CSVASGSPAGELFF	TGCAGCGTAGCTAGCGGGAGTCCTGCCGGGGAGCTGTTTTTT
NA	TRBV5-1	TRBD2	TRBJ2-1	CASSPTGTSGVNEQFF	TGCGCCAGCAGCCCAACCGGGACTAGCGGGGTCAATGAGCAGTTCTTC
NA	TRBV6-5	NA	TRBJ2-4	CASSYTHQTGKNIQYF	TGTGCCAGCAGTTACACCCACCAAACGGGCAAAAACATTCAGTACTTC
NA	TRBV19	TRBD2	TRBJ2-2	CASRPVSGRTTGELFF	TGTGCCAGCCGTCCGGTGAGCGGGAGGACTACCGGGGAGCTGTTTTTT
NA	TRBV2	TRBD2	TRBJ2-1	CASSGRGRYNEQFF	TGTGCCAGCAGTGGGCGGGGGAGATACAATGAGCAGTTCTTC
few	TRBV14	NA	TRBJ2-1	CASSRQFDEQFF	TGTGCCAGCAGCCGACAGTTCGATGAGCAGTTCTTC
NA	TRBV21-1	NA	TRBJ2-3	CASSLIADPLDTQYF	TGTGCCAGCAGTCTAATAGCGGACCCCCTGGATACGCAGTATTTT
NA	TRBV6-5	TRBD1	TRBJ1-1	CASSSGTGGGGEAFF	TGTGCCAGCAGCTCCGGGACAGGGGGCGGAGGTGAAGCTTTCTTT
NA	TRBV27	TRBD2	TRBJ2-5	CASSLGAGVETQYF	TGTGCCAGCAGTTTGGGTGCGGGAGTTGAGACCCAGTACTTC
NA	TRBV7-2	NA	TRBJ2-4	CASAEDMRNIQYF	TGTGCCAGCGCCGAGGACATGAGGAACATTCAGTACTTC
NA	TRBV18	NA	TRBJ1-1	CATGSPNTEAFF	TGTGCCACCGGGTCGCCGAACACTGAAGCTTTCTTT